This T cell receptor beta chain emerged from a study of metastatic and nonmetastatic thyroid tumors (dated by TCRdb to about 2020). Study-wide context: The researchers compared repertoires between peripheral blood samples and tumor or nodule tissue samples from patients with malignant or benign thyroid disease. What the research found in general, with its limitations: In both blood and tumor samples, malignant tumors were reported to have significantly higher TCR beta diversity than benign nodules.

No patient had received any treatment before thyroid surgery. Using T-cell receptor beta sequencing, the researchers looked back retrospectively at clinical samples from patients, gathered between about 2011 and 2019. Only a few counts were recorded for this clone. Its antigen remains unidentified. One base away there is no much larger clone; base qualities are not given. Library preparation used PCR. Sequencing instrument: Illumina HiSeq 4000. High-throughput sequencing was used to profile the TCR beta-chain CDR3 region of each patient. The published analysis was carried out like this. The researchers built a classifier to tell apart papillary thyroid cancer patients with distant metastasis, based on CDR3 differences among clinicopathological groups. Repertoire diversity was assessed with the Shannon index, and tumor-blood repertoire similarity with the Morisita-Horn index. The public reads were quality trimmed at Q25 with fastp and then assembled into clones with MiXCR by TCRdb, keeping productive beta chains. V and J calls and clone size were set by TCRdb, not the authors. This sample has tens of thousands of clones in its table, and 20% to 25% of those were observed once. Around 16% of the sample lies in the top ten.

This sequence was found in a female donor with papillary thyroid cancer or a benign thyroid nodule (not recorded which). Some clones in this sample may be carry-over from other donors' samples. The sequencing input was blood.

The CDR3 here reads CASKVSWTGSSPLHF. The DNA is as follows: TGTGCCAGCAAAGTGTCGTGGACAGGGAGTTCACCCCTCCACTTT. The V gene is TRBV28 and the J gene is TRBJ1-6; the central 8 bases match TRBD1. Taken from the germline V gene, the CDR1 and CDR2 loops are MDHEN and SYDVKM. The CDR3 covers 15 residues, taking in both the cysteine and the phenylalanine. CDR3 DNA is the only sequence kept; it has 45 bases, read in frame from the first base. At the junction V is shortened by 7 bases and J by 9 bases; bases outside the gene matches: 11.